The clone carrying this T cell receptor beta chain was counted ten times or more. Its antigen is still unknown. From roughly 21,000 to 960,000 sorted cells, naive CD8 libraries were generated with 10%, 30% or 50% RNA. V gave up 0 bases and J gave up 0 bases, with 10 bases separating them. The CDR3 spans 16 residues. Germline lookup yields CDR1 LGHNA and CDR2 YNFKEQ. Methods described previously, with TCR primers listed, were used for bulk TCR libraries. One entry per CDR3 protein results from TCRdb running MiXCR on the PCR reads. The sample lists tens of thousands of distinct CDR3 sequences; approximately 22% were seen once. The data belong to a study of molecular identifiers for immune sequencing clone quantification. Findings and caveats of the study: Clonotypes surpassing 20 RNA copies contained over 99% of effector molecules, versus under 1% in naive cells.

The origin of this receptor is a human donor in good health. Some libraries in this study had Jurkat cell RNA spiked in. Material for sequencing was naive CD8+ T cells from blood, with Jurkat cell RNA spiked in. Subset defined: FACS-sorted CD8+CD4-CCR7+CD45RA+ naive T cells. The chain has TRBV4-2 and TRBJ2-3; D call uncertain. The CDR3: CASSQEASPSTDTQYF. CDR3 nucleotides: TGTGCCAGCAGCCAAGAAGCCAGTCCTAGCACAGATACGCAGTATTTT.